This TCR beta chain derives from a study of neoadjuvant anti-PD-1 for oral cavity cancer. Regarding the study as a whole: Treg/Th17 ratio rose with pretreatment blood and fell with post-treatment tumor TCRbeta clonality.

Germline V CDR1 and CDR2: MNHEY, SMNVEV (reference sequence). Trimming took 5 bases from V and 0 from J, leaving 5 bases between them. The CDR3 loop spans 13 amino acids. In regard to this clone: Antigen unknown.

Six replicates per PBMC sample, mostly from roughly 470 ng of genomic DNA. TCRdb's table, derived via immunoSEQ multiplex PCR, lists solely in-frame clones and lacks some. The table has roughly 15,000 clones, roughly 70% seen once. This sequence joins TRBV27 and TRBJ2-1; no clear D gene. This receptor was identified in a person aged 35-79 years with oral cavity squamous cell carcinoma. Specimen: PBMCs, collected before nivolumab (anti-PD-1) treatment. The CDR3 spells CASSISSYNEQFF. In nucleotides, the CDR3 is TGTGCCAGCAGTATCAGCTCCTACAATGAGCAGTTCTTC.